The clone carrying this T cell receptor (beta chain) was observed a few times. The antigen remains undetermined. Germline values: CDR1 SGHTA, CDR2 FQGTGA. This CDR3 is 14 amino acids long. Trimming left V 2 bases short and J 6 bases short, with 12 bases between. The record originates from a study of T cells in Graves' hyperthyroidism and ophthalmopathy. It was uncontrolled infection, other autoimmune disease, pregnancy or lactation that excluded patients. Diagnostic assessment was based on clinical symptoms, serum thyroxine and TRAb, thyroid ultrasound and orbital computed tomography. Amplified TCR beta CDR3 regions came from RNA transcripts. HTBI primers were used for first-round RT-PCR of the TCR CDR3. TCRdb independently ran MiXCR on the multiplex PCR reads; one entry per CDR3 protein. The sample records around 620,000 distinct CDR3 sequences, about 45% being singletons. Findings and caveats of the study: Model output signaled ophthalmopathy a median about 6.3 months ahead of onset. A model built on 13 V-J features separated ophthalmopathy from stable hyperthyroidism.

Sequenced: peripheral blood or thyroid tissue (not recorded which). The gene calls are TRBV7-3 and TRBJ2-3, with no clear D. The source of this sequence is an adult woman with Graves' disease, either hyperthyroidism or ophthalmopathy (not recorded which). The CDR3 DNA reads TGTGCCAGCAGCTTAGGGTCGGCCGGCGATACGCAGTATTTT. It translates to CASSLGSAGDTQYF.